This note documents a single T cell receptor beta chain sequence. The antigen it binds to is not known. Base qualities are missing; no much larger clone stands one base away. One collaborating source in Seattle enrolled patients during active infection and followed them longitudinally through the course of disease. Each collaborating institution followed its own protocols to collect whole blood in K2EDTA tubes. For TCRbeta analysis, collaborator samples were shipped as frozen whole blood, as isolated PBMCs, or as DNA extracted from either sample type. This entry belongs to a study of blood T cell repertoires in COVID-19 (TCRdb year 2020). Background for the entire study: Samples covering the acute and convalescent phases of COVID-19 were provided by collaborators in the United States, Italy and Spain. The prospective study material was composed of cDNA or gDNA derived from T cells, B-cell-depleted T cells, or PBMCs. The dataset comprised deeply sampled blood TCRbeta repertoires from subjects exposed to, actively infected with, or recovered from COVID-19. A freely available public database, intended as a resource for researchers studying the immune response to SARS-CoV-2, is where the repertoires were released. The samples were drawn from two sources: the first 160 participants of the ongoing ImmuneRACE study, and approximately 1,300 subjects contributed by 6 global collaborators. The sample metadata nearly always contained a de-identified subject ID, COVID-19 status, age in years and sex. Where available, HLA class I and class II types were taken from metadata supplied by the sample provider and were not determined by assay-based typing. Here is what the overall study found, with its caveats: The amount of clinical and demographic metadata varied by source and participant and was provided uncurated.

The V end loses 4 bases and the J end loses 1 base, and a stretch of 7 bases separates them. The CDR3, cysteine through phenylalanine, is 13 amino acids long. Kept here is only the CDR3 DNA, which spans 39 bases and is read in frame from base 1. From the germline V gene, CDR1 is MGHDK and CDR2 is SYGVNS. The immunoSEQ Assay, a bias-controlled multiplex PCR, was used to amplify TCRbeta CDR3 regions from genomic DNA. Processing in the source paper ran as follows. The number of nucleated cells in each sample was estimated by amplification of reference gene primers within the assay. Sequence reads were collapsed and filtered to measure the absolute abundance of every unique TCRbeta CDR3 rearrangement. For each sample, productive Simpson clonality was calculated as the square root of Simpson's diversity index across productive rearrangements. Here the immuneACCESS table is served through TCRdb, limited to in-frame sequences with V and J called. Missing clones are a known gap in these copies; in checked studies unresolved V genes cover under half, and the rest lacks a known reason. V, J and clone size are taken as reported in that table, and D and trimming were inferred from the DNA itself. The sample records about 340,000 clones, 65% to 90% of which are singletons. Of the sample, roughly 7.1% is held by the ten largest clones.

The source of this sequence is a woman aged 55-69 years with COVID-19, enrolled during active disease. What was sequenced was peripheral blood. The chain uses TRBV25-1 and TRBJ2-5; a tentative D call is TRBD1 (5 bases match). The DNA reads as follows: TGTGCCAGCAGTGTGGGGCGCCAAGAGACCCAGTACTTC. Protein translation: CASSVGRQETQYF.